This T cell receptor beta chain was identified during a study of cytomegalovirus exposure and HLA in healthy donors. The study, taken as a whole, reports: Most TCR sequences were uncommon, yet certain public TCRs appeared in many donors. Listed as cytomegalovirus-associated were 150 or so TCR beta chains. As confirmed in vitro, a few CMV-associated chains were specific for CMV antigens.

As regards this clone: Its antigen is undetermined.

Some clones are missing from TCRdb's copy, which holds only in-frame ones; the method was immunoSEQ multiplex PCR. The data hold about 150,000 clones, with approximately 86% observed a single time. In germline, CDR1 is LNHDA, CDR2 SQIVND (reference sequence). V shed 2 bases and J 1 base; nucleotides not matched to a gene: 5. The CDR3 loop spans 19 amino acids. Material: PBMCs. J is TRBJ2-2 and V is TRBV19; 15 positions match TRBD2. This sequence originates from a man aged 18-30 years in good health and CMV-seropositive. DNA for the CDR3: TGTGCCAGTAGTATATTACCGGGACTAGCGGGGGGGAACACCGGGGAGCTGTTTTTT. Protein sequence: CASSILPGLAGGNTGELFF.